Listed below are T cell receptor beta chains from one sample, sequenced in a study of regulatory T cells in long-lasting Graves disease. One entry per CDR3 protein, called by TCRdb with MiXCR from the multiplex PCR reads. Of under 300,000 distinct CDR3 sequences listed, approximately 16% are singletons. Specimen: peripheral blood mononuclear cells (PBMCs), collected at new diagnosis, from a patient treated with antithyroid drugs. Every receptor here comes from a female donor with Graves disease. Each CDR3 is given with its conserved first and last residue. A D gene is named only where the DNA matches it firmly. Expanded clones get a size class; other rows say once, few or many, or leave the size out.

>TRBJ2-3|NA|NA|TRBV19
CASSPSGLVYTQYF
TGTGCCAGTAGTCCCTCGGGCCTAGTGTATACGCAGTATTTT
>TRBJ2-2|TRBD2|many|TRBV27
CASSLAGGRTGELFF
TGTGCCAGCAGTTTAGCGGGAGGGCGGACCGGGGAGCTGTTTTTT
>TRBJ2-1|NA|many|TRBV7-9
CASSFDEQFF
TGTGCCAGCAGCTTCGATGAGCAGTTCTTC
>TRBJ2-7|TRBD2|NA|TRBV20-1
CSALAGGSYEQYF
TGCAGTGCTTTAGCGGGAGGTTCCTACGAGCAGTACTTC
>TRBJ1-4|NA|many|TRBV5-5
CASSSKLVDEKLFF
TGTGCCAGCAGCTCGAAGTTGGTGGATGAAAAACTGTTTTTT
>TRBJ1-5|NA|many|TRBV18
CASSPFGKGNNQPQHF
TGTGCCAGCTCACCATTTGGTAAGGGAAACAATCAGCCCCAGCATTTT
>TRBJ2-7|NA|NA|TRBV12-3/TRBV12-4
CASSSDIFYEQYF
TGTGCCAGCAGTTCCGACATTTTCTACGAGCAGTACTTC
>TRBJ2-1|TRBD2|NA|TRBV18
CASSQGEGTEQFF
TGTGCCAGCTCACAAGGGGAGGGTACTGAGCAGTTCTTC
>TRBJ2-1|NA|NA|TRBV11-2
CASSLASSLHNEQFF
TGTGCCAGCAGCTTAGCTAGCTCCCTTCACAATGAGCAGTTCTTC
>TRBJ2-5|TRBD1|many|TRBV20-1
CSARELRDSQETQYF
TGCAGTGCTAGAGAGCTTCGGGACAGCCAAGAGACCCAGTACTTC
>TRBJ1-1|NA|NA|TRBV2
CASSWFGGAGTEAFF
TGTGCCAGCAGCTGGTTCGGGGGCGCAGGGACTGAAGCTTTCTTT
>TRBJ2-7|NA|few|TRBV5-5
CASSLVNSYEQYF
TGTGCCAGCAGCTTGGTCAACTCCTACGAGCAGTACTTC
>TRBJ2-7|NA|many|TRBV5-6
CASSLPSGAGDPDEQYF
TGTGCCAGCAGCTTACCTTCTGGGGCAGGGGATCCCGACGAGCAGTACTTC
>TRBJ1-4|NA|many|TRBV19
CASNPDRRNEKLFF
TGTGCCAGTAACCCGGATCGAAGAAATGAAAAACTGTTTTTT
>TRBJ1-6|TRBD1|many|TRBV6-2/TRBV6-3
CASSYGDYRGLNSPLHF
TGTGCCAGCAGTTACGGGGACTACAGGGGGCTGAATTCACCCCTCCACTTT
>TRBJ2-1|NA|many|TRBV7-9
CASSLMAGYNEQFF
TGTGCCAGCAGCTTGATGGCGGGTTACAATGAGCAGTTCTTC
>TRBJ1-2|NA|many|TRBV15
CATSRASYGTGTYGYTF
TGTGCCACCAGCAGAGCGAGCTACGGGACGGGGACCTATGGCTACACCTTC
>TRBJ2-7|NA|few|TRBV6-1
CASRPLGSYEQYF
TGTGCCAGCAGGCCACTAGGCTCCTACGAGCAGTACTTC
>TRBJ1-3|NA|many|TRBV6-2/TRBV6-3
CATTDGRLGGNTIYF
TGTGCCACCACGGACGGCCGATTAGGAGGAAACACCATATATTTT
>TRBJ1-1|TRBD1|many|TRBV24-1
CATRRTGANTEAFF
TGTGCCACCAGGAGGACAGGGGCGAACACTGAAGCTTTCTTT
>TRBJ1-5|TRBD1|many|TRBV28
CASGTGGNQPQHF
TGTGCCAGTGGGACAGGTGGCAATCAGCCCCAGCATTTT
>TRBJ1-2|NA|many|TRBV4-3
CASSQGTTYYGYTF
TGCGCCAGCAGCCAAGGGACCACTTACTATGGCTACACCTTC
>TRBJ2-5|TRBD2|many|TRBV27
CASSFGTSWETQYF
TGTGCCAGCAGTTTCGGGACTAGCTGGGAGACCCAGTACTTC
>TRBJ2-3|NA|many|TRBV5-4
CASSLVGLPNVRADTQYF
TGTGCCAGCAGCTTGGTGGGACTCCCGAACGTGCGCGCAGATACGCAGTATTTT
>TRBJ1-6|NA|once|TRBV6-2/TRBV6-3
CASIRWGPREGPLHF
TGTGCCAGCATCAGATGGGGGCCCCGGGAAGGTCCCCTCCACTTT
>TRBJ2-2|NA|few|TRBV7-9
CASSLAHVITNTGELFF
TGTGCCAGCAGCTTAGCCCATGTAATAACGAACACCGGGGAGCTGTTTTTT
>TRBJ2-1|NA|few|TRBV24-1
CATSDRLVPSNEQFF
TGTGCCACCAGTGACCGACTAGTCCCCAGCAATGAGCAGTTCTTC